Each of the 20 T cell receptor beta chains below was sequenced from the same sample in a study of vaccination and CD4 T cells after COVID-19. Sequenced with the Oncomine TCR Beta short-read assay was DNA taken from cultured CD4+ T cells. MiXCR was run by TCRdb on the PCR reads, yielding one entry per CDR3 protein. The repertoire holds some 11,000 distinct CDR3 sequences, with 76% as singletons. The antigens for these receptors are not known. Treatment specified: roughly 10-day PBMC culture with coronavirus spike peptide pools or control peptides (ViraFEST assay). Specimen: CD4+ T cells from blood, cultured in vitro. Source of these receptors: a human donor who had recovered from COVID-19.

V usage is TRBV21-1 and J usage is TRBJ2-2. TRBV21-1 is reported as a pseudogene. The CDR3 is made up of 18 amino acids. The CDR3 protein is CASSRKVRVLANTGELFF. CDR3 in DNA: TGTGCCAGCAGCCGAAAAGTCAGGGTGCTCGCGAACACCGGGGAGCTGTTTTTT.

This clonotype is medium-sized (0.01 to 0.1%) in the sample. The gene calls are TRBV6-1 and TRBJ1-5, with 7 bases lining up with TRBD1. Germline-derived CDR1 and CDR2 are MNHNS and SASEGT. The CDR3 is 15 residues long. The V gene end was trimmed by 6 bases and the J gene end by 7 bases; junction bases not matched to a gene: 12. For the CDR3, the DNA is TGTGCCAGCAGCCCCAGGGGGTCAGTCGGCCAGCCCCAGCATTTT. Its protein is CASSPRGSVGQPQHF.

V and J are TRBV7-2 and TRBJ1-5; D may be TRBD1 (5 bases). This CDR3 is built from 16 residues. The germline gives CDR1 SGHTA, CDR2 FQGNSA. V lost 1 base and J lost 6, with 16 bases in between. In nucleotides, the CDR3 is TGTGCCAGCAGCTTAGGGACGGGACTAGCATCTCAGCCCCAGCATTTT. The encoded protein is CASSLGTGLASQPQHF.

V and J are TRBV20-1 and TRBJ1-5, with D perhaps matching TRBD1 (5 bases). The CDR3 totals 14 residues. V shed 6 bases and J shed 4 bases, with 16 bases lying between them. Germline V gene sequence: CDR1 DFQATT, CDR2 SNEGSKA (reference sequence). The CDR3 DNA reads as TGCAGTGCCAACCTCAGGGTGTCGAATCAGCCCCAGCATTTT. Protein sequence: CSANLRVSNQPQHF.

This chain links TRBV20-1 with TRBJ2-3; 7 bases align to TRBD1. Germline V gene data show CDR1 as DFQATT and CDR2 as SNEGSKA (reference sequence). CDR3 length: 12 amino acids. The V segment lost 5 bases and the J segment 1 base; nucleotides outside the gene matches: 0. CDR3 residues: CSAGTGTDTQYF. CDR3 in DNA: TGCAGTGCTGGGACAGGCACAGATACGCAGTATTTT.

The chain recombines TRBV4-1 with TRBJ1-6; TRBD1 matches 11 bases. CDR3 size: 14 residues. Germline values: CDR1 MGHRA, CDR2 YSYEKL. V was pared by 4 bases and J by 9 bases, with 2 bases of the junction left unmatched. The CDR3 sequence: CASSRGTGGSPLHF. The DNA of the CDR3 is TGCGCCAGCAGCCGCGGGACAGGGGGTTCACCCCTCCACTTT.

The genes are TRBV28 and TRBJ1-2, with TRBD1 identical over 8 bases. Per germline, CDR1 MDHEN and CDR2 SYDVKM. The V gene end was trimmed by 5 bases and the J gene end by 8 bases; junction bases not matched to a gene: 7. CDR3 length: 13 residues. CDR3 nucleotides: TGTGCCAGCAGTCCCCCAACAGGGGGGGGCTACACCTTC. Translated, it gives CASSPPTGGGYTF.

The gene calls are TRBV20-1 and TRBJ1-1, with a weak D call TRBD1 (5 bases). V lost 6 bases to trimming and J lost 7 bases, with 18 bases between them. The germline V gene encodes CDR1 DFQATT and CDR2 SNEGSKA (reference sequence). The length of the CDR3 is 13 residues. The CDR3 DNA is TGCAGTGCCACAGGATCAATCATGAGTGAAGCTTTCTTT. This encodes CSATGSIMSEAFF.

The CDR3, as DNA: TGTGCCAGTAGTATAGATCGCGGGGGTATGCAGCCCCAGCATTTT. It codes for CASSIDRGGMQPQHF. The J gene is TRBJ1-5, the V gene TRBV19; D might be TRBD1 (5 bases). CDR1 and CDR2 (germline): LNHDA, SQIVND (reference sequence). V dropped 0 bases and J dropped 7 bases, with 13 bases sitting between them. This CDR3 spans 15 amino acids. Supplemented by reference TRBV19 and TRBJ1-5, the full variable domain reads DGGITQSPKYLFRKEGQNVTLSCEQNLNHDAMYWYRQDPGQGLRLIYYSQIVNDFQKGDIAEGYSVSREKKESFPLTVTSAQKNPTAFYLCASSIDRGGMQPQHFGDGTRLSIL.

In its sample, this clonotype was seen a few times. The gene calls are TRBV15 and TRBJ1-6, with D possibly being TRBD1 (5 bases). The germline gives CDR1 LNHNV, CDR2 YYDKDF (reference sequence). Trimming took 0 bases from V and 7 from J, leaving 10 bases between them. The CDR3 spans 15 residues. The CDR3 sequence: CATSRDKGANSPLHF. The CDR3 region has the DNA TGTGCCACCAGCAGAGATAAAGGGGCGAATTCACCCCTCCACTTT.

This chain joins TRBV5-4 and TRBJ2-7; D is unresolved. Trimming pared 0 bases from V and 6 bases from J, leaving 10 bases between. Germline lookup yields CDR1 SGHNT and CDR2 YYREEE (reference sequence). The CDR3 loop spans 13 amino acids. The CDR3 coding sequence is TGTGCCAGCAGCTTGGCCACGGTCCGCGAGCAGTACTTC. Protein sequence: CASSLATVREQYF.

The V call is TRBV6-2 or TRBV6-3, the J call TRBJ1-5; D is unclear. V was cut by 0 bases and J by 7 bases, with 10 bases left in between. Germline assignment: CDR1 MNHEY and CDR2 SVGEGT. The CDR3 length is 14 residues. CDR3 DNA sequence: TGTGCCAGCAGTTACTCGCTCCGGAGGCAGCCCCAGCATTTT. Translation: CASSYSLRRQPQHF.

In nucleotides, the CDR3 is TGTGCCAGTAGGACAGGGCCTCATCAGCCCCAGCATTTT. Translated: CASRTGPHQPQHF. The rearrangement joins TRBV28 to TRBJ1-5; 8 positions agree with TRBD1. The length of the CDR3 is 13 residues. V shed 9 bases, J shed 5 bases, and the junction held 6 bases outside the gene matches. CDR1 is MDHEN and CDR2 is SYDVKM in the germline V gene.

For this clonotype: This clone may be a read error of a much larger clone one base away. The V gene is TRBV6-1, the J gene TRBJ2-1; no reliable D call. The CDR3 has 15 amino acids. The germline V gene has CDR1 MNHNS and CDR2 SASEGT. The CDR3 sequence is CASTPPAGPYNKQFF. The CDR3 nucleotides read TGTGCCAGCACCCCACCAGCTGGACCCTACAATAAGCAGTTCTTC.

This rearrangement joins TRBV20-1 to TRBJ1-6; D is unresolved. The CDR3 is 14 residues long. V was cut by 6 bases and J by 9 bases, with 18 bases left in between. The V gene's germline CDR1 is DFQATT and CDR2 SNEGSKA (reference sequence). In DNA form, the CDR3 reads TGCAGTGCCCCAGGACTGCTCACGGGTTCACCCCTCCACTTT. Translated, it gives CSAPGLLTGSPLHF.

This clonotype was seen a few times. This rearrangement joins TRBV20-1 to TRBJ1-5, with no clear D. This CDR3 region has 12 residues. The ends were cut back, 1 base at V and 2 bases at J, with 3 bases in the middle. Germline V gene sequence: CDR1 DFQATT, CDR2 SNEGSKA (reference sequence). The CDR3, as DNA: TGCAGTGCTAGAGGGGGCAATCAGCCCCAGCATTTT. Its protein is CSARGGNQPQHF.

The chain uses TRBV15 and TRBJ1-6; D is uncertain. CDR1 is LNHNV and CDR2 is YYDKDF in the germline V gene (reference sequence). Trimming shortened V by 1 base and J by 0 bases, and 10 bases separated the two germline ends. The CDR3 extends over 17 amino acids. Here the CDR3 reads CATSRGLGSSYNSPLHF. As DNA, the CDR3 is TGTGCCACCAGCAGAGGGTTAGGGAGCTCCTATAATTCACCCCTCCACTTT.

The CDR3 loop is CSAPDRNSGNTIYF. The CDR3 nucleotides read TGCAGTGCCCCTGACAGAAACTCTGGAAACACCATATATTTT. The rearrangement uses TRBV20-1 and TRBJ1-3; tentative D call: TRBD1 (5 bases). The V gene lost 6 bases and the J gene lost 0 bases, with 12 bases spanning the gap. The CDR3 sequence is 14 residues long. Germline CDR1 and CDR2: DFQATT and SNEGSKA (reference sequence).

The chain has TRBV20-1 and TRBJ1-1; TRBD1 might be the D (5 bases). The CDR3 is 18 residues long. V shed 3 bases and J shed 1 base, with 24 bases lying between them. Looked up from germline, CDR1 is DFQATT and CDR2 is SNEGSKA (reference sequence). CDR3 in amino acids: CSASYPTGLGPSNTEAFF. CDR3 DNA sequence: TGCAGTGCTAGTTACCCCACAGGCCTTGGGCCGTCGAACACTGAAGCTTTCTTT.

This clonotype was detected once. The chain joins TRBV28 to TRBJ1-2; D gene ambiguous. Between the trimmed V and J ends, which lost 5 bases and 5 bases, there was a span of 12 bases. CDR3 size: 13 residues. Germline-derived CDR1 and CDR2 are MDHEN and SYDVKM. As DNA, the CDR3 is TGTGCCAGCAGTGTCGTAGGCGAGTATGGCTACACCTTC. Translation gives CASSVVGEYGYTF.